The clone carrying this T cell receptor beta chain has a count of ten or more. CDR3 length: 15 residues. V was pared by 4 bases and J by 3 bases, with 8 bases of the junction left unmatched. One entry per CDR3 protein results from TCRdb running MiXCR on the RT-PCR reads. The sample has 550,000 to 750,000 distinct CDR3 sequences; 14% are singletons. The sample consisted of memory CD4+ T cells from blood. This chain joins TRBV12-3 or TRBV12-4 and TRBJ2-7; 8 nucleotides align to TRBD1. This clonotype was obtained from a female donor in good health, serving as a healthy control. The CDR3 loop reads CASSSSGTGYYEQYF. The DNA of the CDR3 is TGTGCCAGCAGTTCCTCCGGGACAGGATACTACGAGCAGTACTTC.